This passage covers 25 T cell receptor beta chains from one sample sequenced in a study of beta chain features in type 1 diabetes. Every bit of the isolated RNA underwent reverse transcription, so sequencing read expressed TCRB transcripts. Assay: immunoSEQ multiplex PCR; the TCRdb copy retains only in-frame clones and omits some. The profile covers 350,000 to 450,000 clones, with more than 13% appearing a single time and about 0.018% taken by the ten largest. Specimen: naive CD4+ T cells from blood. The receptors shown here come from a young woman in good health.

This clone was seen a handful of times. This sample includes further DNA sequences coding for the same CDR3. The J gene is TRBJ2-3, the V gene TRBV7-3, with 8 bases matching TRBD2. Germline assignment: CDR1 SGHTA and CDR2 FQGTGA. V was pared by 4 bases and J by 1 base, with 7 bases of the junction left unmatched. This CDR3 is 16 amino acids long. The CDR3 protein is CASSSGLAGGTDTQYF. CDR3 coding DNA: TGTGCCAGCAGCTCCGGACTAGCTGGTGGCACAGATACGCAGTATTTT.

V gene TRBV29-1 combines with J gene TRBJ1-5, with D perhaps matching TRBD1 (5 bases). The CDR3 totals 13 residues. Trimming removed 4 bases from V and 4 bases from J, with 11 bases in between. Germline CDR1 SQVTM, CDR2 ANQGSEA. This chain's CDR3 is CSVGLTENQPQHF. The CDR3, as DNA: TGCAGCGTTGGATTGACAGAGAATCAGCCCCAGCATTTT.

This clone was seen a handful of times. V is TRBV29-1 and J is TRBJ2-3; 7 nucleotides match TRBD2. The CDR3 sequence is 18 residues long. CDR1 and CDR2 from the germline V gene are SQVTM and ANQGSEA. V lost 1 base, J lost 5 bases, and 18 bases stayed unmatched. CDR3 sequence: CSVEVYRAGVYLGDTQYF. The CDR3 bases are TGCAGCGTTGAAGTCTATAGGGCGGGAGTGTATTTAGGAGATACGCAGTATTTT.

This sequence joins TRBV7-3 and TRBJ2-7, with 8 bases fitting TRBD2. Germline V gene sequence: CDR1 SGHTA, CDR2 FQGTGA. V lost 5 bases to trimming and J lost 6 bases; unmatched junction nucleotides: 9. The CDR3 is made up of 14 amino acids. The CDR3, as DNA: TGTGCCAGCAGCCAAGGACAGCGGGAGTCCGAGCAGTACTTC. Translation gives CASSQGQRESEQYF.

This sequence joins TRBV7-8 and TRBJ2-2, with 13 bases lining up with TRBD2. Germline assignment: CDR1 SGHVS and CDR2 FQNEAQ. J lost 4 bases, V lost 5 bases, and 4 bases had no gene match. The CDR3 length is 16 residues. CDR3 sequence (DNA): TGTGCCAGCAGCCCTGGACTAGCGGGAGTCACCGGGGAGCTGTTTTTT. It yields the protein CASSPGLAGVTGELFF. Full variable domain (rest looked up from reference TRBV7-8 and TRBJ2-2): GAGVSQSPRYKVAKRGQDVALRCDPISGHVSLFWYQQALGQGPEFLTYFQNEAQLDKSGLPSDRFFAERPEGSVSTLKIQRTQQEDSAVYLCASSPGLAGVTGELFFGEGSRLTVL.

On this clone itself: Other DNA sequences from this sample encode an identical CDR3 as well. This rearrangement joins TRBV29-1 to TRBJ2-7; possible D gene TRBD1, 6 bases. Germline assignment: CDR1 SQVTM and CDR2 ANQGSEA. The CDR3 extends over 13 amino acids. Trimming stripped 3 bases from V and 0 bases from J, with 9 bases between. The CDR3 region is CSVDRGSSYEQYF. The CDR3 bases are TGCAGCGTTGACAGGGGTAGCTCCTACGAGCAGTACTTC.

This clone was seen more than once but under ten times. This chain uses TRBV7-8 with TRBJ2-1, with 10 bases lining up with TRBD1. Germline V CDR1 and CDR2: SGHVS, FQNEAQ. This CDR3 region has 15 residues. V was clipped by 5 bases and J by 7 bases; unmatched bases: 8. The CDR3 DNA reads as TGTGCCAGCAGCCCCGGGACAGGGGTTGTAAATGAGCAGTTCTTC. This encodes CASSPGTGVVNEQFF.

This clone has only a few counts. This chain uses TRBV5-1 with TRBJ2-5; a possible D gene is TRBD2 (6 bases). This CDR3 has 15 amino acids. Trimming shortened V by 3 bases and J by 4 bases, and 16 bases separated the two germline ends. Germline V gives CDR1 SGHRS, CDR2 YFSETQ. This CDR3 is CASSSRPTSRETQYF. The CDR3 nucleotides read TGCGCCAGCAGCTCCCGACCCACTAGCAGAGAGACCCAGTACTTC. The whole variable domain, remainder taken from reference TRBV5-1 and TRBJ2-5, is KAGVTQTPRYLIKTRGQQVTLSCSPISGHRSVSWYQQTPGQGLQFLFEYFSETQRNKGNFPGRFSGRQFSNSRSEMNVSTLELGDSALYLCASSSRPTSRETQYFGPGTRLLVL.

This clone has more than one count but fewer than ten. CDR3 sequence (DNA): TGTGCCAGCAGCAGCCGGAGAGTTGGCTACACCTTC. Residues: CASSSRRVGYTF. The V and J genes are TRBV14 and TRBJ1-2; D gene uncertain. CDR3 size: 12 residues. The V gene lost 5 bases and the J gene lost 7 bases, with 11 bases spanning the gap. Per the germline V gene, CDR1 is SGHDN and CDR2 is FVKESK.

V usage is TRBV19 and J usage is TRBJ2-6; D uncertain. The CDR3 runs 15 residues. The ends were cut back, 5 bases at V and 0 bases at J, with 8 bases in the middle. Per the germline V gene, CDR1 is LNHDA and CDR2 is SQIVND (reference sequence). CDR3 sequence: CASSVGYSGANVLTF. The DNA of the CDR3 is TGTGCCAGTAGTGTCGGTTACTCTGGGGCCAACGTCCTGACTTTC.

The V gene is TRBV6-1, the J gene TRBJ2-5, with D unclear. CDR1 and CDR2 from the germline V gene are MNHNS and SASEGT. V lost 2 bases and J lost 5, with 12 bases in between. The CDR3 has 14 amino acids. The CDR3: CASSERSLGETQYF. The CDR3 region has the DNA TGTGCCAGCAGTGAAAGGTCCCTCGGGGAGACCCAGTACTTC.

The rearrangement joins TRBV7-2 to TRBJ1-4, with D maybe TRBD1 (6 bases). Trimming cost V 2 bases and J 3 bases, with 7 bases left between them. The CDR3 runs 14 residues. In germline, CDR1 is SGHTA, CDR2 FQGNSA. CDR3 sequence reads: CASSLTGSNEKLFF. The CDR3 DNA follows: TGTGCCAGCAGCTTAACAGGGTCTAATGAAAAACTGTTTTTT.

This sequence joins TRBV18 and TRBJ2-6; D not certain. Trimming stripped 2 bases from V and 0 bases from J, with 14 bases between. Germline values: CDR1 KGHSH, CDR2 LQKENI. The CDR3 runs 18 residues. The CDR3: CASSPSDPLSSGANVLTF. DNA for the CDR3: TGTGCCAGCTCACCATCTGATCCTCTGAGCTCTGGGGCCAACGTCCTGACTTTC.

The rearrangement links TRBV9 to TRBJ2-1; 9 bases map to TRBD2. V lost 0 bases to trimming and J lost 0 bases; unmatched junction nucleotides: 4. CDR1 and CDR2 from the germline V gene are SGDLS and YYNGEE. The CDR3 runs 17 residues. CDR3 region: CASSVAAGGFSYNEQFF. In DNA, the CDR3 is TGTGCCAGCAGCGTAGCAGCGGGGGGTTTCTCCTACAATGAGCAGTTCTTC.

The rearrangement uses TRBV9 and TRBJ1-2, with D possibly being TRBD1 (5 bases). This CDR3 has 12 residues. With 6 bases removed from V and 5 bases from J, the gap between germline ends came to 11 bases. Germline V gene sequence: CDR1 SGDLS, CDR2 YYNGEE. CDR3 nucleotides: TGTGCCAGCACAGGGAACTATTATGGCTACACCTTC. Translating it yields CASTGNYYGYTF.

The CDR3 loop reads CASSYSIGTGFGYTF. The CDR3 coding sequence is TGTGCCAGCAGTTACTCGATAGGGACAGGGTTTGGCTACACCTTC. The rearrangement uses TRBV6-5 and TRBJ1-2, with 9 bases aligning to TRBD1. Germline CDR1 and CDR2: MNHEY and SVGAGI. V was clipped by 0 bases and J by 7 bases; unmatched bases: 6. CDR3 length equals 15 residues.

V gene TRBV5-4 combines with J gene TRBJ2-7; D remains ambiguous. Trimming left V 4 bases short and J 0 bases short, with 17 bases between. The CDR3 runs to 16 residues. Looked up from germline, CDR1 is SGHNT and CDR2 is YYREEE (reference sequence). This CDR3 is CASSRADSRSSYEQYF. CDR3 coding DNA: TGTGCCAGCAGCCGCGCCGACTCACGAAGCTCCTACGAGCAGTACTTC.

CDR3 sequence reads: CASSVGIIAGGEQFF. DNA for the CDR3: TGTGCCAGCAGCGTAGGAATAATAGCGGGAGGTGAGCAGTTCTTC. This chain links TRBV9 with TRBJ2-1; TRBD2 aligns across 10 bases. This CDR3 has 15 residues. Trimming cost V 0 bases and J 9 bases; bases outside gene matches: 6. Germline V gene sequence: CDR1 SGDLS, CDR2 YYNGEE.

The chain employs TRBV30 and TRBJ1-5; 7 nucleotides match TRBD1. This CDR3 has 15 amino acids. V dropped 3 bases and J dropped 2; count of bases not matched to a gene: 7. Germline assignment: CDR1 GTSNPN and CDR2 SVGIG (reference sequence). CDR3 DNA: TGTGCCTGGAGCGATGATACAGGGGGCAATCAGCCCCAGCATTTT. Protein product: CAWSDDTGGNQPQHF.

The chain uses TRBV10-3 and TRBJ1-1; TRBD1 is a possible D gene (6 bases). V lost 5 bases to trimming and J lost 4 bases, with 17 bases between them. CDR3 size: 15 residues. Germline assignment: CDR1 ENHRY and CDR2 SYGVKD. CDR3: CAISTPTGRVTEAFF. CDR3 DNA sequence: TGTGCCATCAGTACCCCCACAGGGCGGGTCACTGAAGCTTTCTTT.

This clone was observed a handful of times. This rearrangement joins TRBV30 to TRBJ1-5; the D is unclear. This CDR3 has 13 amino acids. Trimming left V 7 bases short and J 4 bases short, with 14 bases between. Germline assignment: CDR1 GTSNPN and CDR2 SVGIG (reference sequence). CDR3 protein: CASGGGPNQPQHF. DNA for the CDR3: TGTGCCTCCGGTGGAGGTCCAAATCAGCCCCAGCATTTT.

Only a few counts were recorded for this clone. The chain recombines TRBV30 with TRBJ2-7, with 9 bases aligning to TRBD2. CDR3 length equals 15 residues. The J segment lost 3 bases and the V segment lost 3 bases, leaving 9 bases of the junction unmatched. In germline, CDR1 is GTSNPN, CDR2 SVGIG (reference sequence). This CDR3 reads CAWRPSGMGVYEQYF. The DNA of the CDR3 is TGTGCCTGGAGGCCTAGCGGGATGGGTGTCTACGAGCAGTACTTC.

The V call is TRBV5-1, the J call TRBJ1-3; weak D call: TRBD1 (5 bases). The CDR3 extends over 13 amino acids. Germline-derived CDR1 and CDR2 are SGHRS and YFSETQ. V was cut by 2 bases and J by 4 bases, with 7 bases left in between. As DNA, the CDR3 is TGCGCCAGCAGCTTAGGGGCGGGAAACACCATATATTTT. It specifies CASSLGAGNTIYF.

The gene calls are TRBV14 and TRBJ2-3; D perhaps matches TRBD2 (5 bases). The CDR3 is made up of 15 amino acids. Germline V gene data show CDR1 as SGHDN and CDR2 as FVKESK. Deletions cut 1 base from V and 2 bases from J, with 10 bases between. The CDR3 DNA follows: TGTGCCAGCAGCCAAGGTCGGGATTTCACAGATACGCAGTATTTT. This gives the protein CASSQGRDFTDTQYF.

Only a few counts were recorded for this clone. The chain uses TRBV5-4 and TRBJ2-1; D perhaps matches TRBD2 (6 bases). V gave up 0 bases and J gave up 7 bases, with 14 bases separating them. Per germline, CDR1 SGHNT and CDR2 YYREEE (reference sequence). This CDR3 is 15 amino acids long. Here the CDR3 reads CASSLAGVGGNEQFF. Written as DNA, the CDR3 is TGTGCCAGCAGCTTGGCGGGAGTTGGAGGGAATGAGCAGTTCTTC.